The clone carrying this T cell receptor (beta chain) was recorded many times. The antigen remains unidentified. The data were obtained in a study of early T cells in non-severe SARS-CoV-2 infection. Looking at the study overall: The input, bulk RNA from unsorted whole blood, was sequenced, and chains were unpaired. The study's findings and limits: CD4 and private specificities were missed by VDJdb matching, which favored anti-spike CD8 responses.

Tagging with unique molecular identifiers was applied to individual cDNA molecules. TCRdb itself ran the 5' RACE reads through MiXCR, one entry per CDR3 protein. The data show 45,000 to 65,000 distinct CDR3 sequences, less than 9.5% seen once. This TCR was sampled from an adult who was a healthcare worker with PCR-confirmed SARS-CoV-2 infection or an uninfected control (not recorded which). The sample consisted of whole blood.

CDR3 in amino acids: CASSYGLITDTQYF. The CDR3 DNA reads as TGTGCCAGCAGTTACGGCCTGATCACAGATACGCAGTATTTT. The V gene is TRBV6-2 or TRBV6-3, the J gene TRBJ2-3; D gene ambiguous. Germline-derived CDR1 and CDR2 are MNHEY and SVGEGT. CDR3 length: 14 residues. The V and J ends lost 2 bases and 2 bases respectively, with 8 bases between them.